Listed here are 5 T cell receptor beta chains from one sample, sequenced in a study of blood T cell repertoires in COVID-19. The repertoire was sequenced with immunoSEQ multiplex PCR; TCRdb's copy has only in-frame clones and lacks some. The sample comprises around 120,000 clones, around 86% of which are singletons, and about a tenth rests with the top ten. The sample taken for sequencing was peripheral blood. Every receptor here comes from a man at least 80 years old with acute or convalescent COVID-19.

V gene TRBV5-1 combines with J gene TRBJ1-3, with D unclear. The V end lost 0 bases, the J end lost 0 bases, and 10 bases lay between the germline ends. This CDR3 spans 16 amino acids. In germline, CDR1 is SGHRS, CDR2 YFSETQ. CDR3 sequence reads: CASSLDGRVSGNTIYF. DNA of the CDR3: TGCGCCAGCAGCTTGGATGGGCGGGTCTCTGGAAACACCATATATTTT.

With regard to this clone: This sample includes further DNA sequences coding for the same CDR3. The rearrangement uses TRBV5-1 and TRBJ2-5; D is ambiguous. The CDR3 totals 14 residues. Trimming pared 1 base from V and 3 bases from J, leaving 10 bases between. Germline V gives CDR1 SGHRS, CDR2 YFSETQ. The CDR3 DNA reads TGCGCCAGCAGCTTGTCCGGGTCAGAAGAGACCCAGTACTTC. Protein: CASSLSGSEETQYF.

CDR3 coding DNA: TGTGCCAGCAGTGCAGGGGTCAACACAGATACGCAGTATTTT. Its translation: CASSAGVNTDTQYF. This chain links TRBV2 with TRBJ2-3; D is perhaps TRBD1 (6 bases). CDR1 and CDR2 from the germline V gene are SNHLY and FYNNEI. V was shortened by 4 bases and J by 2 bases, with 10 bases between the two germline ends. CDR3 length: 14 amino acids.

This rearrangement joins TRBV11-3 to TRBJ2-1; tentative D call: TRBD1 (5 bases). The CDR3 length is 13 residues. Per germline, CDR1 SGHNT and CDR2 YENEEA. The V end was cut by 5 bases, the J end by 4 bases, with 9 bases between. CDR3 residues: CASSPTVYNEQFF. The CDR3, as DNA: TGTGCCAGCAGCCCGACAGTTTACAATGAGCAGTTCTTC. Based on the CDR3 plus reference TRBV11-3 and TRBJ2-1, the full variable domain is EAGVVQSPRYKIIEKKQPVAFWCNPISGHNTLYWYLQNLGQGPELLIRYENEEAVDDSQLPKDRFSAERLKGVDSTLKIQPAELGDSAVYLCASSPTVYNEQFFGPGTRLTVL.

The J gene is TRBJ2-7, the V gene TRBV7-2; TRBD1 aligns across 8 bases. The CDR3 spans 13 residues. Germline lookup yields CDR1 SGHTA and CDR2 FQGNSA. The J segment lost 5 bases and the V segment lost 4 bases, leaving 4 bases of the junction unmatched. The CDR3 nucleotides are TGTGCCAGCAGCTCTGACAGGGGAGACGAGCAGTACTTC. Its protein is CASSSDRGDEQYF.